The source of this T cell receptor beta chain is a study of T cells in Graves' hyperthyroidism and ophthalmopathy. Whole-study findings and limits: Most clonotypes that expanded in the thyroid above 0.001 also showed up in blood. A 13 V-J signature model discriminated ophthalmopathy versus stable hyperthyroidism.

The investigators amplified TCR beta CDR3 regions from RNA transcripts. RT-PCR in the first round (using the HTBI primer set) targeted the TCR CDR3. From the multiplex PCR reads, TCRdb called clonotypes with MiXCR, one entry per CDR3 protein. The table lists about 700,000 distinct CDR3 sequences, 45% of them singletons, with less than 9% in the top ten. Of note for this clonotype: Its target is unknown.

Orbital computed tomography, thyroid ultrasound, serum thyroxine and TRAb, and clinical symptoms together informed the diagnoses. V shed 3 bases and J shed 7 bases, with 6 bases lying between them. This CDR3 comprises 11 residues. Germline values: CDR1 ENHRY, CDR2 SYGVKD. The sample consisted of peripheral blood or thyroid tissue (not recorded which). The receptor was derived from an adult man with Graves' disease, either hyperthyroidism or ophthalmopathy (not recorded which). This chain joins TRBV10-3 and TRBJ1-2; D remains unclear. CDR3 nucleotide sequence: TGTGCCATCAGTGATCTCTCTGGCTACACCTTC. Amino acid sequence: CAISDLSGYTF.